A selection of T cell receptor beta chains follows, all from one sample in a study of graft-versus-host responses after intestinal transplantation. Here immunoSEQ multiplex PCR was the method, and the copy in TCRdb shows in-frame clones only, minus some. The sample holds nearly 25,000 clones, around two fifths seen once. The sample in question was alloreactive CD4+ T cells from a mixed lymphocyte reaction culture, obtained before intestinal transplant. The receptors stem from a human patient who received an intestinal transplant. The CDR3 runs from the conserved cysteine through the conserved F or W. D genes are given only for firm matches. Clone sizes are given selectively: once, few, many, or a class where the clone is expanded.

>TRBD2|TRBJ2-5|few|TRBV18
CASSPLAGAQETQYF
TGTGCCAGCTCACCTCTAGCGGGGGCCCAAGAGACCCAGTACTTC
>TRBD1|TRBJ1-6|-|TRBV18
CASSPTGDDSPLHF
TGTGCCAGCTCACCTACAGGGGACGATTCACCCCTCCACTTT
>-|TRBJ2-1|-|TRBV11-2
CASSLDRVYNEQFF
TGTGCCAGCAGCTTAGACCGGGTTTACAATGAGCAGTTCTTC
>TRBD1|TRBJ1-2|-|TRBV6-5
CASRTGYYGYTF
TGTGCCAGCAGGACAGGGTACTATGGCTACACCTTC
>-|TRBJ1-5|-|TRBV11-1
CASSLGGHQPQHF
TGTGCCAGCAGCTTGGGGGGACATCAGCCCCAGCATTTT
>-|TRBJ2-1|-|TRBV6-6
CASSYSTRYNEQFF
TGTGCCAGCAGTTACTCGACTAGATACAATGAGCAGTTCTTC
>-|TRBJ2-7|-|TRBV10-1
CATSPGEQYF
TGCGCCACCTCTCCGGGCGAGCAGTACTTC
>-|TRBJ1-5|-|TRBV15
CATSRRQVNQPQHF
TGTGCCACCAGCAGAAGACAGGTCAATCAGCCCCAGCATTTT
>-|TRBJ2-2|few|TRBV6-6
CASSYPNTGELFF
TGTGCCAGCAGTTACCCTAACACCGGGGAGCTGTTTTTT
>-|TRBJ1-1|few|TRBV12-5
CASGLDLGALAFF
TGTGCTAGTGGTTTGGATTTAGGGGCACTAGCTTTCTTT
>-|TRBJ2-5|-|TRBV6-5
CASSPNSAGRETQYF
TGTGCCAGCAGCCCCAACTCGGCAGGGAGGGAGACCCAGTACTTC
>-|TRBJ1-2|-|TRBV7-6
CASSWLGPLTNYGYTF
TGTGCCAGCAGCTGGCTAGGCCCGTTGACTAACTATGGCTACACCTTC
>-|TRBJ2-4|-|TRBV6-1
CASSERERRENIQYF
TGTGCCAGCAGTGAAAGGGAAAGGAGGGAAAACATTCAGTACTTC
>TRBD1|TRBJ1-4|few|TRBV18
CASSRDRNEKLFF
TGTGCCAGCTCCCGGGACAGAAATGAAAAACTGTTTTTT
>TRBD2|TRBJ2-3|-|TRBV4-1
CASSQGPAGTSTDTQYF
TGCGCCAGCAGCCAAGGCCCAGCGGGAACGAGCACAGATACGCAGTATTTT
>TRBD1|TRBJ1-2|few|TRBV13
CASSQGQGAFHGYTF
TGTGCCAGCAGCCAGGGACAGGGGGCGTTTCATGGCTACACCTTC
>-|TRBJ1-2|-|TRBV15
CATSSSGDYGYTF
TGTGCCACCAGCAGCTCAGGGGACTATGGCTACACCTTC
>-|TRBJ2-7|few|TRBV5-1
CASSLAGSGRLYEQYF
TGCGCCAGCAGCTTGGCTGGGAGTGGAAGATTATACGAGCAGTACTTC
>-|TRBJ2-4|-|TRBV2
CASSEDGLAKNIQYF
TGTGCCAGCAGTGAGGATGGGCTAGCCAAAAACATTCAGTACTTC
>-|TRBJ2-7|-|TRBV7-2
CASSLGPTTGEQYF
TGTGCCAGCAGCTTAGGTCCTACCACGGGAGAGCAGTACTTC
>TRBD1|TRBJ2-5|-|TRBV4-2
CASSFRDRGQETQYF
TGTGCCAGCAGCTTCCGGGACAGGGGGCAAGAGACCCAGTACTTC
>-|TRBJ1-4|few|TRBV27
CASILLTGPFEKLFF
TGTGCCAGCATTTTACTGACAGGACCCTTTGAAAAACTGTTTTTT
>-|TRBJ2-3|few|TRBV7-2
CASSRDTDTQYF
TGTGCCAGCAGTCGGGACACCGATACGCAGTATTTT
>-|TRBJ1-1|few|TRBV19
CASRPDGGDTEAFF
TGTGCCAGTAGACCGGACGGAGGGGACACTGAAGCTTTCTTT
>-|TRBJ2-7|-|TRBV5-1
CASSPRQVSNEQYF
TGCGCCAGCAGCCCCCGACAGGTTTCCAACGAGCAGTACTTC
>-|TRBJ2-7|-|TRBV11-2
CASSFSQGQYF
TGTGCCAGCAGCTTTTCCCAGGGGCAGTACTTC
>TRBD1|TRBJ1-5|-|TRBV19
CASAPTGDQPQHF
TGTGCCAGTGCACCGACAGGGGATCAGCCCCAGCATTTT
>-|TRBJ2-1|-|TRBV6-5
CASSYVYGEQFF
TGTGCCAGCAGTTACGTGTACGGTGAGCAGTTCTTC
>TRBD2|TRBJ2-1|few|TRBV19
CASSPRLAGALNEQFF
TGTGCCAGTAGTCCTCGACTAGCGGGGGCTCTCAATGAGCAGTTCTTC
>-|TRBJ1-6|-|TRBV18
CASSPLTGGDSPLHF
TGTGCCAGCTCACCACTTACGGGGGGTGATTCACCCCTCCACTTT
>-|TRBJ1-2|-|TRBV2
CASRGGTISRYTF
TGTGCCAGCAGGGGAGGGACAATATCTCGCTACACCTTC
>-|TRBJ1-3|few|TRBV21-1
CASSGQISTDSGNTIYF
TGTGCCAGCAGCGGCCAGATTTCGACTGACTCTGGAAACACCATATATTTT
>-|TRBJ1-2|few|TRBV19
CASSIGQLYGYTF
TGTGCCAGTAGTATCGGACAGCTTTATGGCTACACCTTC
>-|TRBJ1-1|-|TRBV5-4
CASGRGLNTEAFF
TGTGCCAGCGGCCGGGGGTTGAACACTGAAGCTTTCTTT
>TRBD2|TRBJ2-7|few|TRBV7-2
CASSLRGGGEPYF
TGTGCCAGCAGCTTACGCGGGGGGGGCGAACCTTACTTC
>-|TRBJ2-3|-|TRBV7-9
CASSLWSKDTQYF
TGTGCCAGCAGCTTATGGTCTAAAGATACGCAGTATTTT
>-|TRBJ2-2|once|TRBV7-3
CASSLNAGSNTGELFF
TGTGCCAGCAGCTTAAATGCGGGGTCGAACACCGGGGAGCTGTTTTTT
>-|TRBJ1-5|-|TRBV5-6
CASSSHRDYSNQPQHF
TGTGCCAGCAGCTCCCACAGGGATTATAGCAATCAGCCCCAGCATTTT
>TRBD2|TRBJ2-7|-|TRBV5-1
CASSTERGTSANPYEQYF
TGCGCCAGCAGCACCGAACGGGGGACTAGCGCGAACCCCTACGAGCAGTACTTC
>TRBD1|TRBJ1-4|medium-sized|TRBV5-1
CASSLAILGTGNEKLFF
TGCGCCAGCAGCTTGGCCATTCTAGGGACAGGGAATGAAAAACTGTTTTTT
>-|TRBJ1-6|few|TRBV30
CAWSVQPSNSPLHF
TGTGCCTGGAGTGTACAGCCCTCCAATTCACCCCTCCACTTT
>TRBD2|TRBJ2-1|-|TRBV9
CASSDGPGLPTNNEQFF
TGTGCCAGCAGCGACGGACCGGGACTACCTACTAACAATGAGCAGTTCTTC
>-|TRBJ2-7|-|TRBV30
CAWARGFPVADEQYF
TGTGCCTGGGCCAGGGGATTCCCCGTGGCTGACGAGCAGTACTTC
>-|TRBJ1-4|-|TRBV5-1
CASHPGTSSEKLFF
TGCGCCAGCCACCCCGGGACAAGTTCCGAAAAACTGTTTTTT
>TRBD1|TRBJ2-2|-|TRBV27
CASSFRQGTGELFF
TGTGCCAGCAGTTTCCGACAGGGCACCGGGGAGCTGTTTTTT
>-|TRBJ1-5|-|TRBV27
CASSLRFASNQPQHF
TGTGCCAGCAGTTTACGCTTTGCGAGCAATCAGCCCCAGCATTTT
>-|TRBJ1-2|-|TRBV5-1
CASRQVGYGYTF
TGCGCCAGCAGACAGGTCGGCTATGGCTACACCTTC